The 5 T cell receptor beta chains given below trace back to one sample, sequenced in a study of early T cells in non-severe SARS-CoV-2 infection. One entry per CDR3 protein results from TCRdb running MiXCR on the 5' RACE reads. This table has tens of thousands of distinct CDR3 sequences, about 14% appearing once. The sequencing sample was made of whole blood. The source is an adult who was a healthcare worker with PCR-confirmed SARS-CoV-2 infection or an uninfected control (not recorded which).

This clonotype was counted between two and nine times. The chain links TRBV7-9 to TRBJ1-4, with D unclear. The V and J ends lost 5 bases and 8 bases respectively, with 6 bases between them. The germline gives CDR1 SEHNR, CDR2 FQNEAQ (reference sequence). CDR3 length: 11 amino acids. The CDR3 protein is CASSPSEKLFF. DNA for the CDR3: TGTGCCAGCAGCCCTAGCGAAAAACTGTTTTTT.

This clonotype was seen a handful of times. J is TRBJ1-6 and V is TRBV6-6; D call uncertain. Germline V lookup: CDR1 MNHNY, CDR2 SVGAGI (reference sequence). The CDR3 has 12 residues. V gave up 2 bases and J gave up 10 bases, with 6 bases separating them. The CDR3 loop is CASSYVASPLHF. CDR3 DNA: TGTGCCAGCAGTTACGTTGCCTCACCCCTCCACTTT.

This clonotype has a count of ten or more. The V call is TRBV7-2, the J call TRBJ2-5, with TRBD2 matching 13 bases. Germline loops: CDR1 SGHTA, CDR2 FQGNSA. The CDR3 has 17 amino acids. V lost 3 bases to trimming and J lost 2 bases; unmatched junction nucleotides: 6. The CDR3 region is CASSLDRTSGSQETQYF. In nucleotides, the CDR3 is TGTGCCAGCAGCTTGGACAGGACTAGCGGGAGTCAAGAGACCCAGTACTTC.

V gene TRBV27 combines with J gene TRBJ1-1, with D perhaps TRBD1 (6 bases). CDR3 size: 18 residues. V was shortened by 1 base and J by 2 bases, with 20 bases between the two germline ends. Germline assignment: CDR1 MNHEY and CDR2 SMNVEV (reference sequence). The CDR3 loop reads CASSLFRGARDLNTEAFF. In DNA form, the CDR3 reads TGTGCCAGCAGTTTATTTCGGGGGGCACGGGATTTAAACACTGAAGCTTTCTTT.

This clonotype was seen at least ten times. The J gene is TRBJ1-1, the V gene TRBV5-1; possible D gene TRBD1, 5 bases. The V end lost 0 bases, the J end lost 0 bases, and 6 bases lay between the germline ends. CDR1 is SGHRS, CDR2 YFSETQ, per germline. The CDR3 contains 14 residues. The CDR3 coding sequence is TGCGCCAGCAGCTTGGGACAGATGAACACTGAAGCTTTCTTT. It translates to CASSLGQMNTEAFF.